This note documents a single TCR beta chain sequence. This CDR3 has 15 residues. With 3 bases clipped from V and 3 bases from J, the junction kept 7 bases outside the gene matches. From germline, CDR1 is MNHNS and CDR2 SASEGT. Authors' data handling: Reference gene primers were amplified, and this amplification served to estimate nucleated cell counts. Generated by immunoSEQ multiplex PCR, the TCRdb table keeps only in-frame clones and is missing some. The V and J calls and clone size come from that table; D and trimming were worked out from the DNA. Of about 120,000 clones in the sample, 85% to 90% were seen once. These data come from a study of blood T cell repertoires in COVID-19. Study-level background: COVID-19 samples collected from the United States, Italy and Spain covered acute and convalescent phases. PBMCs, B-cell-depleted T cells, or T cells provided the cDNA or gDNA that made up the material.

Sequenced input: peripheral blood. The rearrangement joins TRBV6-1 to TRBJ1-1; 7 nucleotides line up with TRBD1. The TCR originated in a woman aged 80 or over with acute or convalescent COVID-19. The CDR3 loop is CASSDPGGKHTEAFF. The CDR3 DNA follows: TGTGCCAGCAGTGACCCAGGGGGGAAGCACACTGAAGCTTTCTTT.